This passage covers 28 T cell receptor beta chains from one sample sequenced in a study of T cells expressing NK-cell markers. After re-calling the 5' RACE reads, TCRdb lists one entry per CDR3 protein, DNA absent. The sample includes about 260,000 distinct CDR3 sequences. Input material: blood T cells: a sorted CD56 or NKG2C T cell subset, CD4+ or CD8+ T cells, or bulk PBMC T cells (not recorded which). Receptors originate from a woman aged 18-70 years in good health.

The V gene is TRBV5-1, the J gene TRBJ2-3; TCRdb designates TRBD1, a call that cannot be tested without DNA. The CDR3 is made up of 16 amino acids. The germline V gene has CDR1 SGHRS and CDR2 YFSETQ. CDR3 region: CASSRRTGSSTDTQYF.

The chain couples TRBV4-1 to TRBJ2-4. CDR1 MGHRA and CDR2 YSYEKL come from the germline V gene. CDR3 length: 19 amino acids. This CDR3 is CASSQDLTRPMIAKNIQYF.

J is TRBJ1-6 and V is TRBV7-2. Per the germline V gene, CDR1 is SGHTA and CDR2 is FQGNSA. The length of the CDR3 is 14 residues. The CDR3 protein is CASSFAGSNSPLHF.

The chain carries TRBV6-1 and TRBJ2-1; TCRdb designates TRBD1, a call that cannot be tested without DNA. The CDR3 consists of 16 residues. The germline gives CDR1 MNHNS, CDR2 SASEGT. CDR3 in amino acids: CASSGPGTGGGNEQFF.

J is TRBJ1-2 and V is TRBV6-2 or TRBV6-3. In germline, CDR1 is MNHEY, CDR2 SVGEGT. The CDR3 sequence is 14 residues long. CDR3 amino acids: CASSYDAVVSGYTF.

CDR3 protein: CASSYPPQSGDQETQYF. The rearrangement uses TRBV6-5 and TRBJ2-5; TCRdb lists TRBD1, though no DNA is available to test this call. This CDR3 contains 17 residues. Germline CDR1 MNHEY, CDR2 SVGAGI.

V usage is TRBV7-2 and J usage is TRBJ2-1; there is no DNA to check the TCRdb D call of TRBD2. The CDR3 covers 15 residues. Germline values: CDR1 SGHTA, CDR2 FQGNSA. CDR3 region: CASSFRTSGSYEQFF.

The V call is TRBV20-1, the J call TRBJ2-3. The CDR3 runs 14 residues. Germline assignment: CDR1 DFQATT and CDR2 SNEGSKA (reference sequence). CDR3 sequence reads: CSAKTIPSTDTQYF.

The chain uses TRBV4-3 and TRBJ1-1; as DNA is missing, the TRBD1 call by TCRdb cannot be tested. CDR1 and CDR2 (germline): LGHNA, YSLEER. This CDR3 contains 13 residues. CDR3 protein: CASSQDTQGKGFF.

The chain joins TRBV4-3 to TRBJ2-2; TCRdb picks TRBD1, but there is no DNA to check that call. There are 16 residues in the CDR3. In germline, CDR1 is LGHNA, CDR2 YSLEER. The CDR3 sequence: CASSLQPGQNTGELFF.

The CDR3 is CASSPTKFRVARQETQYF. The rearrangement uses TRBV6-1 and TRBJ2-5. The CDR3 consists of 18 residues. The germline V gene has CDR1 MNHNS and CDR2 SASEGT.

The chain employs TRBV7-6 and TRBJ2-2. The CDR3 has 16 amino acids. Looked up from germline, CDR1 is SGHVS and CDR2 is FNYEAQ. This CDR3 reads CASSLSDYPVSGELFF.

The chain joins TRBV7-3 to TRBJ1-1; TCRdb proposes TRBD1, but this gene call is untestable without DNA. This CDR3 contains 14 residues. CDR1 and CDR2 (germline): SGHTA, FQGTGA. The chain's CDR3 is CASSPRDLNTEAFF.

This chain uses TRBV29-1 with TRBJ2-1; the TCRdb D gene call, TRBD2, has no DNA to confirm it. The CDR3 has 15 residues. The germline V gene encodes CDR1 SQVTM and CDR2 ANQGSEA. CDR3: CSDMEGGRSYNEQFF.

J is TRBJ1-6 and V is TRBV5-6; the TCRdb call, TRBD1, lacks DNA for checking. Looked up from germline, CDR1 is SGHDT and CDR2 is YYEEEE. The CDR3 covers 16 residues. The CDR3 spells CASSLWDRAYNSPLHF.

V and J are TRBV15 and TRBJ2-4; TCRdb picks TRBD1, but there is no DNA to check that call. CDR3 length equals 17 residues. Germline V gives CDR1 LNHNV, CDR2 YYDKDF (reference sequence). CDR3 in amino acids: CATSSRGGASSGNIQYF. Using reference TRBV15 and TRBJ2-4 for the parts outside the CDR3, the full variable domain is DAMVIQNPRYQVTQFGKPVTLSCSQTLNHNVMYWYQQKSSQAPKLLFHYYDKDFNNEADTPDNFQSRRPNTSFCFLDIRSPGLGDTAMYLCATSSRGGASSGNIQYFGAGTRLSVL.

The chain employs TRBV2 and TRBJ2-5. From germline, CDR1 is SNHLY and CDR2 FYNNEI. CDR3 length: 12 amino acids. The CDR3 sequence: CASSIIEETQYF.

This chain connects TRBV7-2 to TRBJ1-1; TCRdb outputs TRBD1, but without DNA this stays unchecked. Germline CDR1 reads SGHTA; CDR2 reads FQGNSA. CDR3 length: 12 residues. This CDR3 is CASSFPGTEAFF. The variable domain in full, with the rest retrieved from reference TRBV7-2 and TRBJ1-1, is GAGVSQSPSNKVTEKGKDVELRCDPISGHTALYWYRQSLGQGLEFLIYFQGNSAPDKSGLPSDRFSAERTGGSVSTLTIQRTQQEDSAVYLCASSFPGTEAFFGQGTRLTVV.

The chain uses TRBV27 and TRBJ1-1; the D call of TRBD1 rests on TCRdb alone, since no DNA is present to check it. CDR1 and CDR2 (germline): MNHEY, SMNVEV (reference sequence). CDR3 length: 14 amino acids. CDR3 region: CASGPGTAYTEAFF.

V and J are TRBV5-1 and TRBJ2-3. The germline gives CDR1 SGHRS, CDR2 YFSETQ. The CDR3 covers 14 residues. The CDR3 sequence: CASSLGAPTDTQYF.

The V call is TRBV5-6, the J call TRBJ2-2. CDR3 length: 15 amino acids. Per germline, CDR1 SGHDT and CDR2 YYEEEE. CDR3 amino acids: CASNLGKRMAGELFF.

The chain carries TRBV20-1 and TRBJ1-6. CDR1 is DFQATT, CDR2 SNEGSKA, per germline (reference sequence). The CDR3 spans 15 residues. This CDR3 reads CSAPRGGGTSSPLHF.

The rearrangement links TRBV20-1 to TRBJ1-5; no DNA is available, so the TRBD1 call from TCRdb remains unchecked. The CDR3 sequence is 14 residues long. From germline, CDR1 is DFQATT and CDR2 SNEGSKA (reference sequence). The CDR3 reads CSAPDRGRNQPQHF.

This chain's CDR3 is CSVGGQGVNLGGYTF. The chain uses TRBV29-1 and TRBJ1-2; TCRdb designates TRBD1, a call that cannot be tested without DNA. The germline V gene encodes CDR1 SQVTM and CDR2 ANQGSEA. CDR3 size: 15 residues.

This rearrangement joins TRBV7-2 to TRBJ2-7; TCRdb names TRBD1, which stays unverified in the absence of DNA. Germline lookup yields CDR1 SGHTA and CDR2 FQGNSA. The CDR3 runs 15 residues. CDR3 residues: CASSSGQGGLYEQYF.

This chain connects TRBV12-3 or TRBV12-4 to TRBJ1-1; TCRdb selects TRBD1, and the lack of DNA leaves this call unchecked. This CDR3 is 12 amino acids long. CDR3: CASESPYTEAFF.

The chain uses TRBV18 and TRBJ1-5; TCRdb gives TRBD1 as the D gene, but with no DNA this cannot be confirmed. The CDR3 extends over 15 amino acids. The germline CDR1 and CDR2 sequences are KGHSH and LQKENI. This CDR3 reads CASSGNFGSNQPQHF.

This chain joins TRBV5-1 and TRBJ1-6. Looked up from germline, CDR1 is SGHRS and CDR2 is YFSETQ. The CDR3 is 12 amino acids. Here the CDR3 reads CASSSENSPLHF. Together with reference TRBV5-1 and TRBJ1-6, the CDR3 gives the full variable domain: KAGVTQTPRYLIKTRGQQVTLSCSPISGHRSVSWYQQTPGQGLQFLFEYFSETQRNKGNFPGRFSGRQFSNSRSEMNVSTLELGDSALYLCASSSENSPLHFGNGTRLTVT.